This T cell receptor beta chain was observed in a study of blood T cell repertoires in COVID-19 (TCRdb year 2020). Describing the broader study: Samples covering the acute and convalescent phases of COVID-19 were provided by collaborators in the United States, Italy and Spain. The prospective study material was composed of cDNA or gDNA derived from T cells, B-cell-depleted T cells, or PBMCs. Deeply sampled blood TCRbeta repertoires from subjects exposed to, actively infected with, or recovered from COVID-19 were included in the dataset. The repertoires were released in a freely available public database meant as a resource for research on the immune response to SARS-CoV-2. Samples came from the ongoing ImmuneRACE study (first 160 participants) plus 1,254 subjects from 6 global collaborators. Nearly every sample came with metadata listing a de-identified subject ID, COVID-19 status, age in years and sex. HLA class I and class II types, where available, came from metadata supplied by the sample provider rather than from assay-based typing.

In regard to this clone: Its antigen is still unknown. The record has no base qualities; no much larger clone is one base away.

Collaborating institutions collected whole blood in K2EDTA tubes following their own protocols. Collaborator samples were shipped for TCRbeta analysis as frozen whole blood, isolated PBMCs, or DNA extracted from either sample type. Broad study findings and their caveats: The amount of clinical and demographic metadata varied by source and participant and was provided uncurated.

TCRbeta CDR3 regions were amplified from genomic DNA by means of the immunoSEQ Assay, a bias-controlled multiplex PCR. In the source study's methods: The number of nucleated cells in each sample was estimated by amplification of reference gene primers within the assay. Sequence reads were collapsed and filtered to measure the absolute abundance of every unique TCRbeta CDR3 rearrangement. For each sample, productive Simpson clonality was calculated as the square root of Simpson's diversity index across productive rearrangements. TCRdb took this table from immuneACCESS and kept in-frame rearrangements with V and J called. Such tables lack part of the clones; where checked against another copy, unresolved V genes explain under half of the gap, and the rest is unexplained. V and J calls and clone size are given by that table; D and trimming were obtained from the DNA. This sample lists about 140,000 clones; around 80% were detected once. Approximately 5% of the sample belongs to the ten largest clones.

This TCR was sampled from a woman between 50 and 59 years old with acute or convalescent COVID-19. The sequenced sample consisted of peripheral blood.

In nucleotides, the sequence is TGTGCCAGCCAGGGGCAGGGCACTGAAGCTTTCTTT. Its translation reads: CASQGQGTEAFF. The V and J genes are TRBV19 and TRBJ1-1; TRBD1 is perhaps the D gene, given 6 matching bases. The germline V gene (reference sequence) supplies CDR1 LNHDA and CDR2 SQIVND. A distance of 12 bases separates the germline ends of V and J, which lose 9 bases and 4 bases respectively. The CDR3 has 12 amino acids, counting the end cysteine and phenylalanine. The entry retains the CDR3 DNA only, 36 bases that are in frame from base 1.